These 24 T cell receptor beta chains share one sample of origin, sequenced in a study of PD-L1 blockade in urothelial cancer. The method was immunoSEQ multiplex PCR; TCRdb's version includes in-frame clones alone and lacks a portion of them. The sample shows under 40,000 clones, 87% of them seen only once. The sequences come from PBMCs, collected around atezolizumab (anti-PD-L1) treatment. Source of these receptors: a man between 45 and 60 years old with urothelial cancer.

This chain connects TRBV13 to TRBJ2-2, with TRBD2 identical over 12 bases. Germline CDR1 is PRHDT and CDR2 is FYEKMQ (reference sequence). After removal of 3 bases from V and 6 bases from J, the junction contained 5 bases not matched to a gene. This CDR3 contains 16 residues. The CDR3 region is CASSFVTSGSPGELFF. CDR3 nucleotide sequence: TGTGCCAGCAGCTTTGTGACTAGCGGGAGCCCCGGGGAGCTGTTTTTT.

The table lists this clone with a few counts. This rearrangement joins TRBV5-1 to TRBJ2-5; TRBD2 matches at 8 bases. The CDR3 consists of 16 residues. With V trimmed by 5 bases and J by 0 bases, 9 bases remained unmatched. Germline CDR1 is SGHRS and CDR2 is YFSETQ. The CDR3 protein is CASRSRRGGDQETQYF. CDR3 DNA: TGCGCCAGCAGGTCTCGACGGGGGGGGGACCAAGAGACCCAGTACTTC.

The chain combines TRBV7-8 with TRBJ2-2; TRBD2 matches 13 bases. V lost 1 base and J lost 2; bases outside the gene matches: 10. Germline V lookup: CDR1 SGHVS, CDR2 FQNEAQ. The CDR3 has 20 amino acids. CDR3 nucleotide sequence: TGTGCCAGCAGCTTAGATTCAACTAGCGGGGGGGCGCACAACACCGGGGAGCTGTTTTTT. This encodes CASSLDSTSGGAHNTGELFF.

This chain uses TRBV7-9 with TRBJ2-2; 7 bases match TRBD1. The J segment lost 6 bases and the V segment lost 0 bases, leaving 4 bases of the junction unmatched. CDR1 SEHNR and CDR2 FQNEAQ come from the germline V gene (reference sequence). The CDR3 covers 15 residues. CDR3 region: CASSLATGDPGELFF. The CDR3 DNA reads TGTGCCAGCAGCTTAGCTACAGGGGATCCCGGGGAGCTGTTTTTT.

The chain's CDR3 is CASSPRQGTYEQYF. In nucleotides, the CDR3 is TGTGCCAGCAGCCCGCGACAGGGAACCTACGAGCAGTACTTC. The V call is TRBV7-9, the J call TRBJ2-7; 7 bases map to TRBD1. This CDR3 has 14 amino acids. Germline V lookup: CDR1 SEHNR, CDR2 FQNEAQ (reference sequence). Trimming cost V 5 bases and J 2 bases; bases outside gene matches: 6.

The V gene is TRBV19, the J gene TRBJ2-3, with 8 bases identical to TRBD2. The CDR3 consists of 15 residues. Trimming at V came to 8 bases and at J to 0 bases, leaving 7 bases not matched to a gene. Germline loops: CDR1 LNHDA, CDR2 SQIVND (reference sequence). CDR3 region: CASGIAGLSTDTQYF. The CDR3, as DNA: TGTGCCAGTGGAATAGCGGGACTTAGCACAGATACGCAGTATTTT.

The gene calls are TRBV15 and TRBJ2-7, with TRBD2 identical over 11 bases. With V trimmed by 1 base and J by 6 bases, 5 bases remained unmatched. Germline values: CDR1 LNHNV, CDR2 YYDKDF (reference sequence). The length of the CDR3 is 15 residues. The CDR3 sequence is CATSRGGTSGFEQYF. CDR3 DNA: TGTGCCACCAGCAGAGGTGGGACTAGCGGTTTCGAGCAGTACTTC. Filled out from reference TRBV15 and TRBJ2-7, the complete variable domain reads DAMVIQNPRYQVTQFGKPVTLSCSQTLNHNVMYWYQQKSSQAPKLLFHYYDKDFNNEADTPDNFQSRRPNTSFCFLDIRSPGLGDTAMYLCATSRGGTSGFEQYFGPGTRLTVT.

V and J are TRBV15 and TRBJ1-2; a weak D match, TRBD1 (6 bases). The CDR3 has 16 residues. Germline lookup yields CDR1 LNHNV and CDR2 YYDKDF (reference sequence). The ends were cut back, 0 bases at V and 4 bases at J, with 15 bases in the middle. CDR3 residues: CATSRDLGGGFYGYTF. The CDR3 bases are TGTGCCACCAGCAGAGATCTCGGGGGGGGCTTCTATGGCTACACCTTC.

The chain recombines TRBV4-3 with TRBJ2-1; TRBD2 matches 8 bases. The germline V gene encodes CDR1 LGHNA and CDR2 YSLEER. V shed 1 base and J 10 bases; nucleotides not matched to a gene: 6. This CDR3 contains 14 residues. CDR3 amino acids: CASSQVAGRGEQFF. DNA of the CDR3: TGCGCCAGCAGCCAAGTAGCGGGGCGAGGGGAGCAGTTCTTC.

J is TRBJ1-4 and V is TRBV6-6; D perhaps matches TRBD1 (5 bases). Germline V CDR1 and CDR2: MNHNY, SVGAGI (reference sequence). The CDR3 extends over 16 amino acids. V gave up 5 bases and J gave up 0 bases, with 13 bases separating them. The CDR3 reads CASSHPATATNEKLFF. Here the CDR3 DNA reads TGTGCCAGCAGTCACCCGGCGACAGCAACTAATGAAAAACTGTTTTTT.

This chain joins TRBV10-3 and TRBJ1-1; TRBD1 matches 10 bases. Trimming removed 9 bases from V and 4 bases from J; junction bases left unmatched: 8. CDR3 length equals 14 residues. CDR1 and CDR2 (germline): ENHRY, SYGVKD. The CDR3 DNA is TGTGCCATAACGACAGGGGGCGTAAGCACTGAAGCTTTCTTT. It specifies CAITTGGVSTEAFF.

The chain uses TRBV5-8 and TRBJ2-2; tentatively, D is TRBD1 (6 bases). V lost 8 bases and J 6 bases, leaving 20 bases between the germline ends. Germline CDR1 and CDR2: SGHTS and YDEGEE. The CDR3 runs to 15 residues. CDR3: CASLQGSGFSGELFF. The CDR3 coding sequence is TGTGCCAGTCTGCAGGGGTCGGGGTTCTCCGGGGAGCTGTTTTTT.

The chain employs TRBV18 and TRBJ2-7, with 11 bases lining up with TRBD1. Germline V gene lookup returns CDR1 KGHSH and CDR2 LQKENI. The CDR3 is 16 residues long. J gave up 7 bases and V 6 bases, and 14 bases lay outside the gene matches. The CDR3 region is CASSPVTGTGGWEQYF. CDR3 DNA sequence: TGTGCCAGCTCTCCCGTCACCGGGACAGGGGGATGGGAGCAGTACTTC.

This rearrangement joins TRBV10-2 to TRBJ1-4; weak D call: TRBD1 (5 bases). Trimming took 7 bases from V and 3 from J, leaving 9 bases between them. Germline-derived CDR1 and CDR2 are WSHSY and SAAADI. The CDR3 runs 13 residues. Here the CDR3 reads CASKGSANEKLFF. DNA for the CDR3: TGCGCCAGCAAGGGGTCGGCTAATGAAAAACTGTTTTTT.

The chain has TRBV30 and TRBJ2-5; TRBD2 matches at 9 bases. The CDR3 is 13 amino acids. Germline loops: CDR1 GTSNPN, CDR2 SVGIG (reference sequence). V was pared by 2 bases and J by 7 bases, with 5 bases of the junction left unmatched. The CDR3 DNA reads as TGTGCCTGGAGTCCCGGAGCGGGGGGGACCCAGTACTTC. Translated: CAWSPGAGGTQYF.

The gene calls are TRBV5-8 and TRBJ1-4; D is uncertain. The V end was cut by 1 base, the J end by 4 bases, with 23 bases between. Germline V gene lookup returns CDR1 SGHTS and CDR2 YDEGEE. The CDR3 sequence is 19 residues long. The CDR3 protein is CASSLPRTVTGESNEKLFF. CDR3 nucleotides: TGTGCCAGCAGCTTGCCCCGCACGGTTACGGGTGAGAGTAATGAAAAACTGTTTTTT.

The rearrangement uses TRBV6-6 and TRBJ2-1, with a tentative D call TRBD1 (6 bases). CDR3 size: 16 residues. V was clipped by 9 bases and J by 0 bases, with 18 bases between them. The V gene's germline CDR1 is MNHNY and CDR2 SVGAGI (reference sequence). Here the CDR3 reads CARIIAGEGSYNEQFF. CDR3 DNA sequence: TGTGCCAGGATTATAGCAGGGGAAGGCTCCTACAATGAGCAGTTCTTC.

A few counts support this clone. The same CDR3 can be traced to other DNA sequences in this sample. The chain carries TRBV7-8 and TRBJ2-7, with D tentatively TRBD2 (6 bases). V was pared by 5 bases and J by 0 bases, with 14 bases between. The CDR3 totals 15 residues. The germline gives CDR1 SGHVS, CDR2 FQNEAQ. The CDR3 DNA sequence: TGTGCCAGCAGCGGAAAAGCGGGTGACTCCTACGAGCAGTACTTC. Its translation is CASSGKAGDSYEQYF.

This clone appeared a single time. The chain uses TRBV12-5 and TRBJ2-2; 7 nucleotides match TRBD2. The CDR3 runs to 15 residues. The trim removed 6 bases at V and 4 bases at J, leaving 8 bases unmatched. Germline V gene data show CDR1 as LGHNT and CDR2 as FRNRAP. The CDR3 DNA sequence: TGTGCTAGTGGACTCACGGGGGGAATCACCGGGGAGCTGTTTTTT. Amino acid sequence: CASGLTGGITGELFF.

The chain has TRBV9 and TRBJ1-5; D not resolved. The CDR3 has 13 residues. V was pared by 3 bases and J by 2 bases, with 6 bases between. Looked up from germline, CDR1 is SGDLS and CDR2 is YYNGEE. CDR3 in DNA: TGTGCCAGCAGCGCGTATGGCAATCAGCCCCAGCATTTT. Its protein product is CASSAYGNQPQHF.

V and J are TRBV30 and TRBJ2-7; 14 bases fit TRBD2. CDR1 and CDR2 (germline): GTSNPN, SVGIG (reference sequence). The CDR3 runs to 16 residues. J gave up 3 bases and V 3 bases, and 7 bases lay outside the gene matches. CDR3: CAWRPRLAGGLYEQYF. Here the CDR3 DNA reads TGTGCCTGGAGGCCACGACTAGCGGGAGGGCTCTACGAGCAGTACTTC.

The chain recombines TRBV4-3 with TRBJ2-7; D is undetermined. V lost 1 base and J 1 base, leaving 8 bases between the germline ends. This CDR3 has 14 amino acids. Germline V gene data show CDR1 as LGHNA and CDR2 as YSLEER. CDR3 sequence: CASSQVRASYEQYF. CDR3 nucleotide sequence: TGCGCCAGCAGCCAAGTTCGCGCATCCTACGAGCAGTACTTC.

The V and J genes are TRBV6-6 and TRBJ2-2; possibly TRBD1 for D (5 bases). V lost 0 bases and J lost 3, with 8 bases in between. The CDR3 has 15 residues. CDR1 MNHNY and CDR2 SVGAGI come from the germline V gene (reference sequence). The CDR3 protein is CASSYSRGYTGELFF. As DNA, the CDR3 is TGTGCCAGCAGTTACTCAAGGGGATACACCGGGGAGCTGTTTTTT.

The chain joins TRBV5-1 to TRBJ1-2, with 7 bases lining up with TRBD1. The CDR3 runs to 16 residues. With 5 bases clipped from V and 0 bases from J, the junction kept 10 bases outside the gene matches. Germline V gene data show CDR1 as SGHRS and CDR2 as YFSETQ. CDR3 protein: CASRPTGFKANYGYTF. The CDR3 DNA follows: TGCGCCAGCAGACCGACAGGGTTTAAAGCTAACTATGGCTACACCTTC.